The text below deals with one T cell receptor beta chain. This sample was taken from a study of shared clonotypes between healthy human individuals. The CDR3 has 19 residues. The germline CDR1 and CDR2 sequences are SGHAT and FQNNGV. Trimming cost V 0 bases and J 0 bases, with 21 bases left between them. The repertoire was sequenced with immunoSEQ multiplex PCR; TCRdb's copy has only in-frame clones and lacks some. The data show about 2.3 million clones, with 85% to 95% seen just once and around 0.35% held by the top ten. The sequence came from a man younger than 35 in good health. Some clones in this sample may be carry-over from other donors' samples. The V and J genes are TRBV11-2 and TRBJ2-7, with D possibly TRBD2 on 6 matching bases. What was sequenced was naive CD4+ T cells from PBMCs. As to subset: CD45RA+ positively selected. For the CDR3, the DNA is TGTGCCAGCAGCTTAGAAAAGGCCGGGACTCCTTTTAGCTCCTACGAGCAGTACTTC. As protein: CASSLEKAGTPFSSYEQYF.